These 21 T cell receptor beta chains were all obtained from the same sample, sequenced in a study of identical twins. TCRdb passed the 5' RACE reads through MiXCR, listing each CDR3 protein once. The sample records fewer than 900,000 distinct CDR3 sequences, 15% to 20% being singletons. These data were also filed under a second study, of T cells expressing NK-cell markers.

The sample was PBMCs. Receptors originate from a woman aged 18-35 years in good health.

Only a few counts were recorded for this clonotype. The chain is built from TRBV6-1 and TRBJ2-7; D perhaps matches TRBD1 (5 bases). V dropped 9 bases and J dropped 5 bases, with 11 bases sitting between them. Germline V gene data show CDR1 as MNHNS and CDR2 as SASEGT. The CDR3 consists of 11 residues. CDR3 DNA: TGTGCCAGTCAGGGAAGCCACGAGCAGTACTTC. It codes for CASQGSHEQYF.

The sample holds a few counts of this clonotype. V is TRBV5-1 and J is TRBJ2-7; D call uncertain. The CDR3 is 15 amino acids. Trimming shortened V by 0 bases and J by 2 bases, and 12 bases separated the two germline ends. The V gene's germline CDR1 is SGHRS and CDR2 YFSETQ. The CDR3 spells CASSLEGKSTYEQYF. As DNA, the CDR3 is TGCGCCAGCAGCTTGGAGGGAAAAAGCACCTACGAGCAGTACTTC.

V gene TRBV9 combines with J gene TRBJ1-3; D not resolved. There are 15 residues in the CDR3. Trimming shortened V by 3 bases and J by 2 bases, and 12 bases separated the two germline ends. CDR1 is SGDLS, CDR2 YYNGEE, per germline. The CDR3 nucleotides are TGTGCCAGCAGCGCCCGTGCATATCCTGGAAACACCATATATTTT. Protein sequence: CASSARAYPGNTIYF.

Notes on this clonotype: This may be a read error: a much more frequent sequence differs by one nucleotide. This likely comes from a read error, as the CDR3 has no conserved phenylalanine or tryptophan at its end. The rearrangement uses TRBV5-1 and TRBJ2-1; D uncertain. Germline CDR1 and CDR2: SGHRS and YFSETQ. Trimming stripped 3 bases from V and 0 bases from J, with 10 bases between. This CDR3 has 15 residues. The CDR3 DNA reads TGCGCCAGCAGCTCCGTTAGCAGCTCCTACAATGAGCAGTTCTCC. Translating it yields CASSSVSSSYNEQFS.

In its sample, this clonotype was seen a few times. The chain is built from TRBV5-1 and TRBJ2-1; D unclear. This CDR3 has 13 residues. The germline V and J ends were trimmed by 6 bases and 6 bases, with 13 bases remaining between them. Germline CDR1 SGHRS, CDR2 YFSETQ. The CDR3 coding sequence is TGCGCCAGCACACCTCACACCGTCAATGAGCAGTTCTTC. Translating it yields CASTPHTVNEQFF.

This clonotype was detected a few times. V usage is TRBV20-1 and J usage is TRBJ1-2, with D uncertain. V was trimmed by 1 base and J by 0 bases, leaving 6 bases between them. Germline lookup yields CDR1 DFQATT and CDR2 SNEGSKA (reference sequence). The length of the CDR3 is 13 residues. CDR3 bases: TGCAGTGCTAGAGCACTAACTAACTATGGCTACACCTTC. Its translation: CSARALTNYGYTF.

This clonotype turned up a few times. The chain couples TRBV10-3 to TRBJ2-3; the D gene is possibly TRBD2 (5 bases). Germline CDR1 reads ENHRY; CDR2 reads SYGVKD. The CDR3 is 14 residues long. V lost 4 bases to trimming and J lost 2 bases, with 10 bases between them. Here the CDR3 reads CAISGPGNTDTQYF. CDR3 DNA sequence: TGTGCCATCAGTGGACCCGGGAACACAGATACGCAGTATTTT.

This clonotype was counted only a few times. The chain has TRBV5-6 and TRBJ2-2; D unresolved. CDR3 length: 12 amino acids. V lost 3 bases to trimming and J lost 5 bases, with 5 bases between them. The germline gives CDR1 SGHDT, CDR2 YYEEEE. The CDR3 DNA sequence: TGTGCCAGCAGCTCCGTGACCGGGGAGCTGTTTTTT. Translating gives CASSSVTGELFF.

The chain carries TRBV9 and TRBJ1-2; 7 bases map to TRBD1. Losses at the gene ends were 4 bases for V and 4 bases for J; bases not matched to a gene: 7. Germline CDR1 and CDR2: SGDLS and YYNGEE. CDR3 length equals 14 residues. The CDR3 here is CASSSHGTVYGYTF. The DNA of the CDR3 is TGTGCCAGCAGCTCTCACGGGACAGTCTATGGCTACACCTTC.

V usage is TRBV20-1 and J usage is TRBJ1-1; D uncertain. The V end lost 5 bases, the J end lost 4 bases, and 17 bases lay between the germline ends. The V gene's germline CDR1 is DFQATT and CDR2 SNEGSKA (reference sequence). This CDR3 is 14 amino acids long. The DNA for the CDR3 is TGCAGTGCTTACCCGGGTCGAAGGGTCACTGAAGCTTTCTTT. Its translation: CSAYPGRRVTEAFF.

This clonotype was observed once. This rearrangement joins TRBV4-3 to TRBJ2-1, with 10 bases matching TRBD1. With 6 bases clipped from V and 5 bases from J, the junction kept 7 bases outside the gene matches. This CDR3 is 15 amino acids long. Germline V CDR1 and CDR2: LGHNA, YSLEER. The DNA of the CDR3 is TGCGCCAGCAGGGGACAGGGGAATTTTCACAATGAGCAGTTCTTC. It yields the protein CASRGQGNFHNEQFF.

The V gene is TRBV9, the J gene TRBJ2-1; 12 bases line up with TRBD2. J was trimmed by 7 bases and V by 2 bases; bases with no gene match: 4. This CDR3 has 15 amino acids. Germline V gene data show CDR1 as SGDLS and CDR2 as YYNGEE. CDR3 loop: CASSVTSGRSNEQFF. The DNA for the CDR3 is TGTGCCAGCAGCGTGACTAGCGGGAGAAGTAATGAGCAGTTCTTC.

The rearrangement links TRBV12-3 or TRBV12-4 to TRBJ2-7; D possibly uses TRBD1 or TRBD2 (6 bases each). The CDR3 extends over 14 amino acids. Trimming removed 6 bases from V and 2 bases from J, with 14 bases in between. The CDR3 nucleotides are TGTGCCAGCAGGATGACAGGAGGGGCCTACGAGCAGTACTTC. Translating it yields CASRMTGGAYEQYF.

V gene TRBV6-5 combines with J gene TRBJ2-7; D may be TRBD1 or TRBD2 (5 bases each). Per the germline V gene, CDR1 is MNHEY and CDR2 is SVGAGI. The CDR3 runs 11 residues. Trimming pared 11 bases from V and 6 bases from J, leaving 14 bases between. CDR3 protein: CARDLKGEQYF. CDR3 DNA: TGTGCCCGGGACCTTAAGGGCGAGCAGTACTTC.

The CDR3 sequence: CASSSTGRTGELFF. For the CDR3, the DNA is TGTGCCAGCAGTAGTACGGGGAGGACGGGGGAGCTGTTTTTT. V is TRBV6-1 and J is TRBJ2-2; a possible D gene is TRBD2 (6 bases). Trimming shortened V by 5 bases and J by 8 bases, and 15 bases separated the two germline ends. This CDR3 has 14 amino acids. CDR1 is MNHNS, CDR2 SASEGT, per germline.

The chain uses TRBV7-9 and TRBJ2-2; D possibly uses TRBD1 or TRBD2 (5 bases each). Trimming left V 2 bases short and J 7 bases short, with 8 bases between. Germline lookup yields CDR1 SEHNR and CDR2 FQNEAQ (reference sequence). The CDR3 is made up of 13 amino acids. In DNA, the CDR3 is TGTGCCAGCAGCTTACAGGGAGTCGGGGAGCTGTTTTTT. It yields the protein CASSLQGVGELFF. Based on the CDR3 plus reference TRBV7-9 and TRBJ2-2, the full variable domain is DTGVSQNPRHKITKRGQNVTFRCDPISEHNRLYWYRQTLGQGPEFLTYFQNEAQLEKSRLLSDRFSAERPKGSFSTLEIQRTEQGDSAMYLCASSLQGVGELFFGEGSRLTVL.

This chain joins TRBV6-1 and TRBJ1-5; 7 bases line up with TRBD1. CDR3 length: 15 residues. J was trimmed by 5 bases and V by 6 bases; bases with no gene match: 10. CDR1 is MNHNS and CDR2 is SASEGT in the germline V gene. The DNA for the CDR3 is TGTGCCAGCAGCTCTCCCGGACAGGAGGATCAGCCCCAGCATTTT. Translated: CASSSPGQEDQPQHF.

This rearrangement joins TRBV20-1 to TRBJ1-1; no clear D gene. Trimming stripped 1 base from V and 6 bases from J, with 12 bases between. This CDR3 contains 13 residues. Per the germline V gene, CDR1 is DFQATT and CDR2 is SNEGSKA (reference sequence). CDR3 in amino acids: CSARGVGRAEAFF. The DNA of the CDR3 is TGCAGTGCTAGAGGTGTGGGGAGAGCTGAAGCTTTCTTT.

The rearrangement joins TRBV20-1 to TRBJ2-1; 7 bases align to TRBD2. After removal of 5 bases from V and 9 bases from J, the junction contained 10 bases not matched to a gene. CDR1 is DFQATT and CDR2 is SNEGSKA in the germline V gene (reference sequence). CDR3 length equals 13 residues. The CDR3 sequence: CSARLASGAEQFF. In DNA, the CDR3 is TGCAGTGCTCGTCTCGCTAGCGGAGCTGAGCAGTTCTTC.

The rearrangement uses TRBV4-3 and TRBJ1-2, with D uncertain. The CDR3 loop spans 15 amino acids. Germline V gives CDR1 LGHNA, CDR2 YSLEER. V lost 4 bases and J 8 bases, leaving 20 bases between the germline ends. This CDR3 is CASSPPGRAVWGYTF. CDR3 nucleotides: TGCGCCAGCAGCCCCCCAGGAAGGGCAGTATGGGGCTACACCTTC.

This chain connects TRBV24-1 to TRBJ1-5; no clear D. Per germline, CDR1 KGHDR and CDR2 SFDVKD. The CDR3 length is 14 residues. Between the trimmed V and J ends, which lost 3 bases and 0 bases, there was a span of 5 bases. For the CDR3, the DNA is TGTGCCACCAGTGATCCGTATAGCAATCAGCCCCAGCATTTT. Its translation is CATSDPYSNQPQHF.